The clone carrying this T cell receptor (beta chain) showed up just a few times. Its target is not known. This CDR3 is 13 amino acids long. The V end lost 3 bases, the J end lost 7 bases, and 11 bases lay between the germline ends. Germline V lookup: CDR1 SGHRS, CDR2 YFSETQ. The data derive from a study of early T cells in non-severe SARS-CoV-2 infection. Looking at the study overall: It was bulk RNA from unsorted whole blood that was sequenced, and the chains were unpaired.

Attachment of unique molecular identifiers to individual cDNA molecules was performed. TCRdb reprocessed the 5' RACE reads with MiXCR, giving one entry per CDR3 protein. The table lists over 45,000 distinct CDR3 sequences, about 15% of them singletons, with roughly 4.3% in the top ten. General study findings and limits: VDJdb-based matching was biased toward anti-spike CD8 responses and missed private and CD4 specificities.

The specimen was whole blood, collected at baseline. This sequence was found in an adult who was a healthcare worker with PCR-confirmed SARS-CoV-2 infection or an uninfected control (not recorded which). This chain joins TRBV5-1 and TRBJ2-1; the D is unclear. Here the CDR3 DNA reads TGCGCCAGCAGCTCCCCGGGCGAAAATGAGCAGTTCTTC. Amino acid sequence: CASSSPGENEQFF.